This TCR beta chain was sequenced in a study of CD8+CD57+ T cells in acquired aplastic anemia. Study-level results: Between patients and controls, 25 to 30 CD8+ CDR3 sequences were found in common.

This clonotype was observed at least ten times. The target antigen is unknown. Sequencing was done on patients that had shown CD8+CD57+ cell expansion by flow cytometry. Every one of the patients had aplastic anemia (severe, acquired). All patients were therapy-naive when blood was sampled. The V and J ends lost 3 bases and 2 bases respectively, with 7 bases between them. Germline lookup yields CDR1 SGHTA and CDR2 FQGNSA. The CDR3 is made up of 13 amino acids. Researchers used genomic DNA as the template to profile TCR beta VDJ and CDR3. In TCRdb, the reads were re-called with MiXCR into one record per CDR3 protein. In the table there are 150,000 to 200,000 distinct CDR3 sequences, roughly half of which are singletons.

Sample: sorted CD4+, CD8+, or CD8+CD57+ T cells (not recorded which) from PBMCs. V and J are TRBV7-2 and TRBJ2-5; a weak D match, TRBD2 (5 bases). The clonotype comes from a human donor with aplastic anemia. In DNA, the CDR3 is TGTGCCAGCAGCTTCCGGGGACAAGAGACCCAGTACTTC. It codes for CASSFRGQETQYF.